This T cell receptor beta chain was documented in a study of T cell changes during pregnancy in multiple sclerosis. The protocol was immunoSEQ multiplex PCR, while the TCRdb copy is restricted to in-frame clones and leaves out a portion. This table has approximately 97,000 clones, 91% appearing once. The CDR3 consists of 14 residues. Germline CDR1 is MDHEN and CDR2 is SYDVKM. The V and J ends lost 7 bases and 6 bases respectively, with 19 bases between them. This chain joins TRBV28 and TRBJ2-7; D uncertain. This receptor was identified in a female donor in good health, enrolled as a control in a pregnancy study. Source: peripheral blood, taken after pregnancy. CDR3 region: CASIDAVEGCEQYF. The CDR3 coding sequence is TGTGCCAGCATTGACGCGGTAGAAGGCTGCGAGCAGTACTTC.